Reported below is one TCR beta chain. The antigen remains undetermined. The record originates from a study of T cell responses to AZD1222 COVID-19 vaccine. Study-wide points: There were mostly white British donors and more females than males, and clonal diversity was possibly underestimated. CD4 TCRs covered the whole spike, strongest at regions 160-218 and 743-854. Following two doses of AZD1222, Spike-specific TCR breadth and depth rose. No day 14 peak samples; only post-peak repertoires were characterized.

TCRdb's copy holds only in-frame clones and misses some; the assay was immunoSEQ multiplex PCR. The table includes about 86,000 clones, roughly nine tenths detected once. The length of the CDR3 is 13 residues. The germline gives CDR1 SNHLY, CDR2 FYNNEI. Trimming took 6 bases from V and 6 from J, leaving 15 bases between them. The chain combines TRBV2 with TRBJ2-7; maybe TRBD1 (6 bases). The receptor's source is an adult in good health. The source was peripheral blood, collected on day 0 of AZD1222 vaccination. The CDR3 spells CASRRQVSSEQYF. The CDR3 DNA sequence: TGTGCCAGCAGAAGACAGGTTTCCAGCGAGCAGTACTTC.